This T cell receptor (beta chain) was obtained from a study of human T cells and chemical hapten exposure. This clonotype was seen ten or more times. Germline loops: CDR1 MNHEY, CDR2 SMNVEV (reference sequence). Trimming removed 3 bases from V and 6 bases from J, with 15 bases in between. The CDR3 consists of 14 residues. TCRdb reprocessed the RACE reads with MiXCR, giving one entry per CDR3 protein. There are approximately 95,000 distinct CDR3 sequences in the sample; around 10% occur only once, and roughly 3% lies in the top ten. Stated time point: patch test 2, 6 weeks after DPC sensitization. Treatment in this sample: therapeutic diphenylcyclopropenone sensitization with weekly scalp DPC.

The TCR originated in a woman aged 40 to 50 with alopecia areata. Some clones in this sample may be carry-over from other donors' samples. The V call is TRBV27, the J call TRBJ2-7, with a weak D call TRBD1 (5 bases). The material was whole blood, obtained in connection with sensitization to the hapten diphenylcyclopropenone (DPC). CDR3 sequence (DNA): TGTGCCAGCAGTTTTTCGGGCAGGGCAACCGAGCAGTACTTC. Translated, it gives CASSFSGRATEQYF.